What follows are 2 T cell receptor beta chains derived from one specimen sequenced in a study of T cell changes during pregnancy in multiple sclerosis. Assay used: immunoSEQ multiplex PCR; TCRdb lists only in-frame clones, some missing. The table has 85,000 to 90,000 clones, 85% to 95% seen once; the top ten hold about 1.6%. Sequenced here: peripheral blood, sampled after pregnancy. The receptor source for this set is a female donor in good health, enrolled as a control in a pregnancy study.

The rearrangement uses TRBV11-2 and TRBJ2-7; D remains unclear. Germline assignment: CDR1 SGHAT and CDR2 FQNNGV. The CDR3 runs to 12 residues. The V gene lost 3 bases and the J gene lost 4 bases, with 7 bases spanning the gap. The CDR3 DNA reads as TGTGCCAGCAGCTTCGTTTTGTACGAGCAGTACTTC. Amino acid sequence: CASSFVLYEQYF.

The gene calls are TRBV2 and TRBJ2-3, with 7 bases lining up with TRBD1. V lost 4 bases, J lost 1 base, and 5 bases stayed unmatched. The CDR3 loop spans 15 amino acids. Germline-derived CDR1 and CDR2 are SNHLY and FYNNEI. CDR3 sequence (DNA): TGTGCCAGCAGTGGGGTAGGGGGCGGCACAGATACGCAGTATTTT. This translates into CASSGVGGGTDTQYF.